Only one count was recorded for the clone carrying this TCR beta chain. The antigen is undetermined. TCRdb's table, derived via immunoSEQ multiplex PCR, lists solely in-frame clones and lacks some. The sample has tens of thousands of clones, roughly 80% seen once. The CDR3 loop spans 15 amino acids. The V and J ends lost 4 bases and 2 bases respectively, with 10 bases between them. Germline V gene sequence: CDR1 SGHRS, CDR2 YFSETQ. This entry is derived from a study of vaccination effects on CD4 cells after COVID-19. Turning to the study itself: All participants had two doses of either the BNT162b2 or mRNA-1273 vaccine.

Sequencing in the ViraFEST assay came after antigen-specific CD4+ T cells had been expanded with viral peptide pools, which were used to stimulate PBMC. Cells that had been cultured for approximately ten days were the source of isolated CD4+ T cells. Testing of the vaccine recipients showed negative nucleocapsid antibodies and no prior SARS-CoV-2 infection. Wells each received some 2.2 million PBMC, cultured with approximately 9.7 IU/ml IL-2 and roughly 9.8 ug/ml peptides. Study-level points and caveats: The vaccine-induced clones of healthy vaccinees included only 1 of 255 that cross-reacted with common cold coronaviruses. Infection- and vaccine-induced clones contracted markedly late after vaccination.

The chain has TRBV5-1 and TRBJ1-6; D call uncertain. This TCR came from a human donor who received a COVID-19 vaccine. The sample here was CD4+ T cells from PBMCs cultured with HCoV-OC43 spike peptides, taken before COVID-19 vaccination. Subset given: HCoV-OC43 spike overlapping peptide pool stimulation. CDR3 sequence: CASSMGEAYNSPLHF. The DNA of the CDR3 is TGCGCCAGCAGCATGGGAGAGGCCTATAATTCACCCCTCCACTTT.